The source of this T cell receptor beta chain is a study of blood T cells in healthy people across ages. Study-wide results and limits: A roughly linear fall in TCR beta diversity per million T cells was seen with increasing age.

Germline loops: CDR1 WSHSY, CDR2 SAAADI. Trimming pared 7 bases from V and 1 base from J, leaving 8 bases between. This CDR3 contains 12 residues. The use of a sample-barcoded 5' primer and a J-beta primer mix characterized a second PCR of about 7 to 12 cycles. One entry per CDR3 protein, called by TCRdb with MiXCR from the 5' RACE reads. The data contain roughly 700,000 distinct CDR3 sequences, roughly 25% of them singletons. Donors ranged from 6 to 90 years old and were healthy Caucasians in Russia. As concerns this clonotype: Antigen specificity is unknown.

These data also formed part of another study, on T cells of mothers and their children.

The chain couples TRBV10-2 to TRBJ2-7; tentative D call: TRBD2 (6 bases). This receptor was identified in a boy aged 5-17 years in good health. What was sequenced was blood. The CDR3 protein is CASTGLSYEQYF. The CDR3 DNA is TGCGCCAGCACGGGACTTTCCTACGAGCAGTACTTC.